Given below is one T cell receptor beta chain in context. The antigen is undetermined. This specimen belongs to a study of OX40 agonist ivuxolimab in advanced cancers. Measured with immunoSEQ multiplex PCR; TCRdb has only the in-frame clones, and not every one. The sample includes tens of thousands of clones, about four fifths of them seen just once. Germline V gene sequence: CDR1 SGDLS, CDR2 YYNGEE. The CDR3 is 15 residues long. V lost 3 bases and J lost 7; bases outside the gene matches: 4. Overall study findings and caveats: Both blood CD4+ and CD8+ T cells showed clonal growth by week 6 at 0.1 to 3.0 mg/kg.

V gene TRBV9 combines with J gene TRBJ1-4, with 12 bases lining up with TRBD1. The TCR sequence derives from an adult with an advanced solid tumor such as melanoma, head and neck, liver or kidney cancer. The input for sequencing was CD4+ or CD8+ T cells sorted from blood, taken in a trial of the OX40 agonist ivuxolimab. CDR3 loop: CASSGDRGRREKLFF. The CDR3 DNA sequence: TGTGCCAGCAGCGGGGACAGGGGGCGGCGTGAAAAACTGTTTTTT. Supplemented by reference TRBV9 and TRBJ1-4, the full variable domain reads DSGVTQTPKHLITATGQRVTLRCSPRSGDLSVYWYQQSLDQGLQFLIQYYNGEERAKGNILERFSAQQFPDLHSELNLSSLELGDSALYFCASSGDRGRREKLFFGSGTQLSVL.